These 14 T cell receptor beta chains came from one sample sequenced in a study of cytomegalovirus exposure and HLA in healthy donors. PCR used 60 Vbeta primers and 13 Jbeta primers. Only in-frame clones appear in the TCRdb table, and some are missing; sequencing was by immunoSEQ multiplex PCR. This repertoire shows around 190,000 clones, about 9.4% found once; its top ten account for less than 1.5%. The sequenced material came from PBMCs. These TCRs come from a woman aged 30 to 39 in good health and CMV-seropositive.

This clone came up many times. This sequence joins TRBV27 and TRBJ2-3; TRBD1 might be the D (5 bases). V gave up 3 bases and J gave up 2 bases, with 21 bases separating them. The CDR3 consists of 18 residues. Germline CDR1 and CDR2: MNHEY and SMNVEV (reference sequence). CDR3 loop: CASSFRYLGVQDTDTQYF. CDR3 DNA: TGTGCCAGCAGTTTTAGGTATCTTGGAGTACAGGACACAGATACGCAGTATTTT.

This chain uses TRBV2 with TRBJ2-7; 8 nucleotides align to TRBD1. CDR1 and CDR2 (germline): SNHLY, FYNNEI. V was pared by 9 bases and J by 2 bases, with 6 bases of the junction left unmatched. The CDR3 consists of 13 residues. The DNA for the CDR3 is TGTGCCAGTAGGACAGGGACCCCCTACGAGCAGTACTTC. This sequence encodes CASRTGTPYEQYF.

In its sample, this clone was seen a few times. CDR3 sequence (DNA): TGTGCCAGCAGCTTAGGCAGGGGCCCCAATCAGCCCCAGCATTTT. It translates to CASSLGRGPNQPQHF. V and J are TRBV13 and TRBJ1-5; D may be TRBD1 (6 bases). Deletions cut 0 bases from V and 3 bases from J, with 9 bases between. Germline loops: CDR1 PRHDT, CDR2 FYEKMQ (reference sequence). CDR3 length equals 15 residues.

The genes are TRBV11-2 and TRBJ1-2, with TRBD1 matching over 9 bases. V shed 7 bases, J shed 5 bases, and the junction held 8 bases outside the gene matches. This CDR3 spans 14 amino acids. Germline V lookup: CDR1 SGHAT, CDR2 FQNNGV. Here the CDR3 reads CASTPGQGLYGYTF. The CDR3 nucleotides read TGTGCCAGCACTCCGGGACAGGGTTTATATGGCTACACCTTC.

The chain links TRBV5-1 to TRBJ1-4; D ambiguous. The CDR3 sequence is 16 residues long. From germline, CDR1 is SGHRS and CDR2 YFSETQ. Deletions cut 0 bases from V and 5 bases from J, with 14 bases between. The CDR3 here is CASSLAGSRRNEKLFF. The CDR3 coding sequence is TGCGCCAGCAGCTTGGCGGGATCGCGGCGGAATGAAAAACTGTTTTTT. The whole variable domain, remainder taken from reference TRBV5-1 and TRBJ1-4, is KAGVTQTPRYLIKTRGQQVTLSCSPISGHRSVSWYQQTPGQGLQFLFEYFSETQRNKGNFPGRFSGRQFSNSRSEMNVSTLELGDSALYLCASSLAGSRRNEKLFFGSGTQLSVL.

This sequence joins TRBV5-6 and TRBJ2-3; no reliable D call. Germline V lookup: CDR1 SGHDT, CDR2 YYEEEE. V was cut by 0 bases and J by 0 bases, with 11 bases left in between. The CDR3 has 16 residues. In nucleotides, the CDR3 is TGTGCCAGCAGCTTGGCGGGTTTACGGAGCACAGATACGCAGTATTTT. This sequence encodes CASSLAGLRSTDTQYF.

The gene calls are TRBV5-1 and TRBJ2-5, with 13 bases lining up with TRBD2. The CDR3 is 16 residues long. Germline trimming cut 7 bases from V and 4 bases from J; bases unmatched to any gene: 10. CDR1 is SGHRS and CDR2 is YFSETQ in the germline V gene. In nucleotides, the CDR3 is TGCGCCAGCGTTAGACTAGCGGGAGGCGTGGGAGAGACCCAGTACTTC. Translation gives CASVRLAGGVGETQYF.

The V and J genes are TRBV14 and TRBJ2-1; 10 bases are shared with TRBD2. The J segment lost 7 bases and the V segment lost 3 bases, leaving 9 bases of the junction unmatched. The CDR3 length is 16 residues. Germline loops: CDR1 SGHDN, CDR2 FVKESK. CDR3 in amino acids: CASSHGLAAVGNEQFF. The CDR3 bases are TGTGCCAGCAGCCACGGACTAGCGGCCGTCGGGAATGAGCAGTTCTTC.

The rearrangement links TRBV27 to TRBJ2-4, with D tentatively TRBD2 (6 bases). The CDR3 is 16 amino acids. V was shortened by 7 bases and J by 0 bases, with 16 bases between the two germline ends. Looked up from germline, CDR1 is MNHEY and CDR2 is SMNVEV (reference sequence). CDR3 sequence (DNA): TGTGCCAGCAAGCCGACTAGAAGCTCAGCCAAAAACATTCAGTACTTC. It specifies CASKPTRSSAKNIQYF.

The chain employs TRBV30 and TRBJ1-1; the D is unclear. V shed 0 bases and J shed 0 bases, with 5 bases lying between them. The length of the CDR3 is 13 residues. CDR1 is GTSNPN, CDR2 SVGIG, per germline (reference sequence). This chain's CDR3 is CAWSVEMNTEAFF. The CDR3 DNA reads as TGTGCCTGGAGTGTTGAGATGAACACTGAAGCTTTCTTT.

The CDR3, as DNA: TGCAGCGTGTTTGACAGTCTCTCACACTATGTAGCTTTCTTT. Residues: CSVFDSLSHYVAFF. J is TRBJ1-1 and V is TRBV29-1; D might be TRBD1 (5 bases). CDR1 is SQVTM and CDR2 is ANQGSEA in the germline V gene. The CDR3 has 14 amino acids. V lost 6 bases and J 10 bases, leaving 24 bases between the germline ends. The complete variable domain, with remaining parts taken from reference TRBV29-1 and TRBJ1-1, reads SAVISQKPSRDICQRGTSLTIQCQVDSQVTMMFWYRQQPGQSLTLIATANQGSEATYESGFVIDKFPISRPNLTFSTLTVSNMSPEDSSIYLCSVFDSLSHYVAFFGQGTRLTVV.

The chain combines TRBV19 with TRBJ1-3; tentative D call: TRBD1 (5 bases). The CDR3 has 16 amino acids. Germline V CDR1 and CDR2: LNHDA, SQIVND (reference sequence). V shed 5 bases and J shed 0 bases, with 14 bases lying between them. The chain's CDR3 is CASSEHGAVSGNTIYF. In DNA form, the CDR3 reads TGTGCCAGTAGTGAGCATGGGGCAGTCTCTGGAAACACCATATATTTT. The full variable domain, its missing parts supplied by reference TRBV19 and TRBJ1-3, is DGGITQSPKYLFRKEGQNVTLSCEQNLNHDAMYWYRQDPGQGLRLIYYSQIVNDFQKGDIAEGYSVSREKKESFPLTVTSAQKNPTAFYLCASSEHGAVSGNTIYFGEGSWLTVV.

This clone showed up just a few times. The chain carries TRBV2 and TRBJ2-5; possibly TRBD1 for D (6 bases). The CDR3 spans 13 residues. The ends were cut back, 9 bases at V and 1 base at J, with 12 bases in the middle. Germline lookup yields CDR1 SNHLY and CDR2 FYNNEI. The CDR3 DNA is TGTGCCAGAACGACAGGAACCCAAGAGACCCAGTACTTC. Its translation: CARTTGTQETQYF.

Comments on this clone: Other DNA sequences of this sample code for an identical CDR3. This sequence joins TRBV19 and TRBJ2-7; no clear D. Germline V lookup: CDR1 LNHDA, CDR2 SQIVND (reference sequence). CDR3 length: 11 amino acids. Trimming cost V 5 bases and J 3 bases, with 5 bases left between them. The CDR3 DNA is TGTGCCAGTAGTGCAGGCTACGAGCAGTACTTC. Its translation is CASSAGYEQYF. Full variable domain (missing parts from reference TRBV19 and TRBJ2-7): DGGITQSPKYLFRKEGQNVTLSCEQNLNHDAMYWYRQDPGQGLRLIYYSQIVNDFQKGDIAEGYSVSREKKESFPLTVTSAQKNPTAFYLCASSAGYEQYFGPGTRLTVT.